This TCR beta chain was observed in a study of T cell repertoires and Cas9 in healthy adults (dated by TCRdb to the late 2010s). Regarding the complete study: SpCas9-reactive T cells were characterized for multi-effector potency, cytotoxicity and lineage determination within the CD4 and CD8 compartments. This study looked at whether people already carry T cell immunity to the Streptococcus pyogenes Cas9 nuclease (SpCas9), the enzyme used in CRISPR gene editing.

Healthy humans served as the donors. On this clone itself: No cognate antigen has been identified for it. No quality values exist for individual bases; no much larger clone is one base distant.

Results the study describes overall, beyond this receptor: SpCas9-reactive regulatory T cells were reported to mitigate proliferation and function of SpCas9-reactive effector T cells in vitro.

The germline V gene supplies CDR1 SGHRS and CDR2 YFSETQ. Cut back by 2 bases and 0 bases, the V and J ends lie 14 bases apart. The CDR3 covers 16 residues, taking in both the cysteine and the phenylalanine. Kept here is only the CDR3 DNA, which spans 48 bases and is read in frame from base 1. Preparation of the library involved the immunoSEQ multiplex PCR assay. This immuneACCESS table, as held by TCRdb, lists in-frame sequences with V and J called but not all clones. Of the missing ones, under half trace to an unresolved V gene in checked studies; the others have no known cause. Recorded for this sample are some 14,000 clones; roughly 89% of them occurred a single time. The biggest ten clones account for approximately 2.1% of the sample.

The source material was Tregs (CD4+, CD25+, CD127-, CD137-, CD154-) from PBMCs; culture status not recorded. The chain employs TRBV5-1 and TRBJ2-5; TRBD2 is a possible D gene, resting on 5 matching bases. The receptor comes from a human donor in good health. The DNA sequence reads TGCGCCAGCAGCTTTCGCGGGTCTTCGTACCAAGAGACCCAGTACTTC. It translates as CASSFRGSSYQETQYF.